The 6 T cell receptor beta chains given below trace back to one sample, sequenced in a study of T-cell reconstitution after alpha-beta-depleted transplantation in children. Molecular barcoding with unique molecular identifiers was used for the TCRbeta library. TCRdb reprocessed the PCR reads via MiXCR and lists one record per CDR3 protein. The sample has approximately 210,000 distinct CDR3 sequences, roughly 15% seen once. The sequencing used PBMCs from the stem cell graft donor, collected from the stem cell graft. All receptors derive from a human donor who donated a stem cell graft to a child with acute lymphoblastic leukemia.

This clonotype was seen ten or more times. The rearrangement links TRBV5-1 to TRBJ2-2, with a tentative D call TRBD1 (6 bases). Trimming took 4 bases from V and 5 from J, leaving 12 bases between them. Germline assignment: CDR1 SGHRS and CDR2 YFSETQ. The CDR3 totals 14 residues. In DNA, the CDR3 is TGCGCCAGCAGCGTTGGACAGACGACCGGGGAGCTGTTTTTT. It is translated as CASSVGQTTGELFF.

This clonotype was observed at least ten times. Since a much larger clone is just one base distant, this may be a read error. CDR3 protein: CASSLAGSTEAFF. Written as DNA, the CDR3 is TGCGCCAGCAGCTTGGCAGGGAGCACTGAAGCTTTCTTT. The chain has TRBV5-1 and TRBJ1-1, with D possibly TRBD1 on 5 matching bases. The CDR3 has 13 amino acids. Trimming cost V 0 bases and J 4 bases, with 7 bases left between them. Germline V gives CDR1 SGHRS, CDR2 YFSETQ.

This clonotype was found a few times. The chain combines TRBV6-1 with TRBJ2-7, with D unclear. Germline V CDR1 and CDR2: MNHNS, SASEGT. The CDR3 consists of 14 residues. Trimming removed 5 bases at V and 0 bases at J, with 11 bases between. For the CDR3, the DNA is TGTGCCAGCAGTCCCAGGTTGGCCTCCTACGAGCAGTACTTC. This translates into CASSPRLASYEQYF.

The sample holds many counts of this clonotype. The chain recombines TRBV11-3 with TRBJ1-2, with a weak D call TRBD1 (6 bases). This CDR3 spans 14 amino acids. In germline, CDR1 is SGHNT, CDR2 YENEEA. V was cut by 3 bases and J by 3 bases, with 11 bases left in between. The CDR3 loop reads CASSLRGADYGYTF. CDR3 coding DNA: TGTGCCAGCAGCTTGCGGGGGGCCGACTATGGCTACACCTTC.

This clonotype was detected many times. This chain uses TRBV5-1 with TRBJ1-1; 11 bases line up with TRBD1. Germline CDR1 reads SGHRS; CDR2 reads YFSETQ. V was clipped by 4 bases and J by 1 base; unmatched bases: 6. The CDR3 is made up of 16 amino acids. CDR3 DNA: TGCGCCAGCAGCAGCGGACAGGGGGCAAAGAACACTGAAGCTTTCTTT. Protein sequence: CASSSGQGAKNTEAFF.

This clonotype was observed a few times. CDR3 amino acids: CASSPLGGGYNEQFF. The CDR3 bases are TGTGCCAGCAGCCCCCTAGGGGGCGGGTACAATGAGCAGTTCTTC. The chain links TRBV11-2 to TRBJ2-1; 7 positions match TRBD1. Germline V gene data show CDR1 as SGHAT and CDR2 as FQNNGV. Trimming removed 5 bases from V and 4 bases from J; junction bases left unmatched: 8. This CDR3 region has 15 residues.